This TCR beta chain came from a study of blood T cells in healthy people across ages. Trimming took 5 bases from V and 4 from J; bases not matched to a gene: 7. Germline CDR1 WSHSY, CDR2 SAAADI. There are 16 residues in the CDR3. Primed by a sample-barcoded 5' primer and a J-beta primer mix, a second PCR proceeded for 7 to 11 cycles. Via MiXCR, TCRdb re-called the 5' RACE reads, giving one row per CDR3 protein. The sample consists of approximately 1.5 million distinct CDR3 sequences, roughly two fifths of them appearing once. Those donating, healthy Caucasian individuals from Russia, were aged roughly 6 to 90.

Sequenced material: blood. This chain uses TRBV10-2 with TRBJ2-3; TRBD2 agrees at 12 bases. The receptor was derived from a woman in her late teens or twenties in good health. CDR3 DNA: TGCGCCAGCAGTTCGGTCCTAGCGGGGGGGTCAGATACGCAGTATTTT. Protein product: CASSSVLAGGSDTQYF.